This T cell receptor beta chain is from a study of blood T cell repertoires in COVID-19. Across the study: Samples representing acute and convalescent COVID-19 were sourced from the United States, Italy and Spain. The analysed material was cDNA or gDNA that came from T cells, B-cell-depleted T cells, or PBMCs.

The CDR3 consists of 14 residues. Germline CDR1 SGHDT, CDR2 YYEEEE. Trimming stripped 5 bases from V and 1 base from J, with 12 bases between. The study recruited people aged about 18 to 95 years across some 23 US areas. The method was immunoSEQ multiplex PCR; TCRdb's version includes in-frame clones alone and lacks a portion of them. The table has 200,000 to 250,000 clones, around 88% seen once. The origin of this receptor is a woman aged 45-65 years with acute COVID-19. The source material was PBMCs or T cells enriched from blood (not recorded which). V gene TRBV5-6 combines with J gene TRBJ1-1, with D possibly TRBD1 on 6 matching bases. The CDR3 region has the DNA TGTGCCAGCAGAGCCAGGGGAAAGAACACTGAAGCTTTCTTT. It is translated as CASRARGKNTEAFF.